The clone carrying this T cell receptor (beta chain) was counted a few times. Unique molecular identifiers were used to barcode this TCRbeta library. TCRdb independently ran MiXCR on the PCR reads; one entry per CDR3 protein. The sample lists about 610,000 distinct CDR3 sequences, 8% to 11% occurring once. These data belong to a study of T-cell reconstitution after alpha-beta-depleted transplantation in children. This specimen was PBMCs from the stem cell graft donor, taken from the stem cell graft. The TCR comes from a human donor who donated a stem cell graft to a child with acute myeloid leukemia.

CDR3 nucleotides: TGTGCCAGCAGCCCTTCGGGGGCGGGACACCAAGAGACCCAGTACTTC. It codes for CASSPSGAGHQETQYF. This chain links TRBV28 with TRBJ2-5; possibly TRBD1 or TRBD2 for D (6 bases each). The germline V gene has CDR1 MDHEN and CDR2 SYDVKM. V was cut by 6 bases and J by 0 bases, with 17 bases left in between. CDR3 length: 16 residues.